This TCR beta chain was retrieved from a study of T cell repertoires in aging, cancer and after chemotherapy. The study's findings and limits: The repertoire data cannot show anything about immunological memory following chemotherapy.

TCR beta rearrangements were amplified from peripheral blood genomic DNA. Comments on this clonotype: The target antigen is unknown.

Per germline, CDR1 DFQATT and CDR2 SNEGSKA (reference sequence). The CDR3 contains 14 residues. V trimming: 5 bases; J trimming: 0 bases; junction bases outside the gene matches: 7. Rearranged V-D-J TRB sequences were amplified with a mixed TRB-A/B primer pool. TCRdb re-called the multiplex PCR reads with MiXCR, one entry per CDR3 protein. The sample shows about 8,700 distinct CDR3 sequences, around half of them seen only once. The receptor was isolated from a human donor in good health. The chain employs TRBV20-1 and TRBJ2-7, with TRBD1 matching 7 bases. The sample comprised blood. CDR3 sequence (DNA): TGCAGTGCTCCACCGGGACAGAGCTCCTACGAGCAGTACTTC. Protein sequence: CSAPPGQSSYEQYF.